This TCR beta chain was observed in a study of shared clonotypes between healthy human individuals. Whole-study context: Ranging from 18 to 49 in age, donors were two women and a few men. Findings of the study overall: Estimated clonotype richness was generally higher in naive than memory subsets.

Splitting the CD4+ cells yielded a CD45RA+ naive subset and a CD45RA-negative memory subset. A note on this clone: Its matching antigen is unknown. Different DNA sequences within this sample yield the same CDR3.

Germline-derived CDR1 and CDR2 are SGHTA and FQGNSA. V gave up 4 bases and J gave up 4 bases, with 10 bases separating them. The CDR3 is 13 residues long. The sorted-subset replicate PCRs were given around 200 ng DNA, which is around 29,000 T cell genomes. Sequencing was performed with immunoSEQ multiplex PCR; in TCRdb, only in-frame clones are kept and a portion is missing. The table records about 2.3 million clones, 85% to 95% of them present only once. The TCR comes from a man aged 18 to 35 in good health. Some clones in this sample may be carry-over from other donors' samples. The sample was naive CD4+ T cells from PBMCs. Subset denoted: CD45RA+ positively selected. The chain carries TRBV7-2 and TRBJ2-5; D may be TRBD1 (6 bases). CDR3 in amino acids: CASSSGQRETQYF. The CDR3 coding sequence is TGTGCCAGCAGCTCCGGACAGCGAGAGACCCAGTACTTC.